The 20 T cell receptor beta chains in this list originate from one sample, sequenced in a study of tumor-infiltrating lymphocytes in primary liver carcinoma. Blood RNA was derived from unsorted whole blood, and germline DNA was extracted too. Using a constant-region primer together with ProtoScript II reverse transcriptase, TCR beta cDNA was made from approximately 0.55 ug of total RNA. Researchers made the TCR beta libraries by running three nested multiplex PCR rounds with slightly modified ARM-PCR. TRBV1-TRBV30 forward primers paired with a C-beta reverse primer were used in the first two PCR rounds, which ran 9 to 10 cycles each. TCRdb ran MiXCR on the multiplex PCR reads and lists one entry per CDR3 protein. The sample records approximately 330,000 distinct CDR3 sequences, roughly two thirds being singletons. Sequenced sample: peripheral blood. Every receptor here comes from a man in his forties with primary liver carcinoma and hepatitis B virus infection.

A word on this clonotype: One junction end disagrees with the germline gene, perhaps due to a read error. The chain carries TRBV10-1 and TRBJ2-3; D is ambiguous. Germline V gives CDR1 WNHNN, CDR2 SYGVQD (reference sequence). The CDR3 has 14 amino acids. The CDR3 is CASCESASTDTQYF. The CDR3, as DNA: TGCGCCAGCTGTGAGTCCGCTAGCACAGATACGCAGTATTTT.

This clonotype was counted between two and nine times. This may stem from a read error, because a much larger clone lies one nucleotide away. CDR3 in amino acids: CASGGQESQYF. CDR3 in DNA: TGTGCCAGCGGCGGACAAGAGAGCCAGTACTTC. The J gene is TRBJ2-5, the V gene TRBV12-3 or TRBV12-4; a weak D match, TRBD1 (5 bases). The CDR3 is made up of 11 amino acids.

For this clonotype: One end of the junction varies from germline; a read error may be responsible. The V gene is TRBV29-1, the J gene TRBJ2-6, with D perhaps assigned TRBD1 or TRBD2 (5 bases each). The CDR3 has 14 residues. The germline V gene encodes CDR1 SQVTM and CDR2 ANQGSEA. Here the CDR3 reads CSVEGNSGTNVMIF. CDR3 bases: TGCAGCGTTGAAGGGAACTCTGGGACCAACGTCATGATTTTC.

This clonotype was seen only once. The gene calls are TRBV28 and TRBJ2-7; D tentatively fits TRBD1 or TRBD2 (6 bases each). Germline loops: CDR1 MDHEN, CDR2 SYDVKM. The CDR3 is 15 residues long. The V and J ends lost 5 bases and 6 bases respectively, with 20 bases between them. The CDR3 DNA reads TGTGCCAGCAGTAAACAAACAGGGAGGCCCTCCGAGCAGTACTTC. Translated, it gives CASSKQTGRPSEQYF.

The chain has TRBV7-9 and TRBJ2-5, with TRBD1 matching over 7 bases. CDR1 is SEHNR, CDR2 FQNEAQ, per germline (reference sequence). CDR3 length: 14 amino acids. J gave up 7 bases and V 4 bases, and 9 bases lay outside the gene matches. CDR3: CASSSGTAQGTQYF. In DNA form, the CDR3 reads TGTGCCAGCAGCTCCGGGACAGCTCAGGGGACCCAGTACTTC.

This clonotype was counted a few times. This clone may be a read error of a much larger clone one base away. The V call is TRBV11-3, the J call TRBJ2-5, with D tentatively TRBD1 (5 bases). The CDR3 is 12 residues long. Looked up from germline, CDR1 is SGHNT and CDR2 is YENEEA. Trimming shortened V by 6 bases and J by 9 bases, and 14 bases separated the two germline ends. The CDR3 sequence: CASSLTGEAQYF. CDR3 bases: TGTGCCAGCAGTCTCACAGGCGAGGCCCAGTACTTC.

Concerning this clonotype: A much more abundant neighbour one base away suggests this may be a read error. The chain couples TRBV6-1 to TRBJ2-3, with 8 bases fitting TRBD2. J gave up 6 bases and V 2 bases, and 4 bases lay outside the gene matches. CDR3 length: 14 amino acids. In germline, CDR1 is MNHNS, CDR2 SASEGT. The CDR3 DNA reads TGTGCCAGCAGTGAACTCGGGAGGGTCGATACGCAGTATTTT. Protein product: CASSELGRVDTQYF.

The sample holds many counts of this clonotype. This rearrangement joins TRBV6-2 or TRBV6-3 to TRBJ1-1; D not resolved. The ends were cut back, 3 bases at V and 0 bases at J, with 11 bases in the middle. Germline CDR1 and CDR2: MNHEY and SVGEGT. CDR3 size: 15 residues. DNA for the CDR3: TGTGCCAGCAGTTATGGTCCGGACTTGAACACTGAAGCTTTCTTT. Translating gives CASSYGPDLNTEAFF.

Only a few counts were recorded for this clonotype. The chain's CDR3 is CASSLPRYEQYF. The CDR3, as DNA: TGTGCCAGCAGTTTACCCCGCTACGAGCAGTACTTC. The rearrangement uses TRBV28 and TRBJ2-7; D uncertain. The CDR3 runs 12 residues. Germline V gene lookup returns CDR1 MDHEN and CDR2 SYDVKM. The V gene lost 2 bases and the J gene lost 3 bases, with 5 bases spanning the gap.

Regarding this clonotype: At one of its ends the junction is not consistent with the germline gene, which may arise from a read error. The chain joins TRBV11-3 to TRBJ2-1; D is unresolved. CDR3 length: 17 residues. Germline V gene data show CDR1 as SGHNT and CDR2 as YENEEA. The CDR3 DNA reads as TGTGACAGCAGCTTAGAGTGGCAACTTACCCAGGTCGATGAGCAGTTCTTC. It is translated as CDSSLEWQLTQVDEQFF. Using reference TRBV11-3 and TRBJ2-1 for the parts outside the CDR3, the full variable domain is EAGVVQSPRYKIIEKKQPVAFWCNPISGHNTLYWYLQNLGQGPELLIRYENEEAVDDSQLPKDRFSAERLKGVDSTLKIQPAELGDSAVYLCDSSLEWQLTQVDEQFFGPGTRLTVL.

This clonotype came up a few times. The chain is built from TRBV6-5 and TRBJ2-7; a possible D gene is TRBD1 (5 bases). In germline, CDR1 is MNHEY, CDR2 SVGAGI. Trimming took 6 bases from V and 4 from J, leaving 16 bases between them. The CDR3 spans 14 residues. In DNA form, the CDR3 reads TGTGCCAGCAGCCGAGACAGTTCTCTATACGAGCAGTACTTC. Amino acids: CASSRDSSLYEQYF.

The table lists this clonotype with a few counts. In nucleotides, the CDR3 is TGTGCCGGGGGGAGGGTAGGGAGCTCCTACGAGCAGTACTTC. Protein: CAGGRVGSSYEQYF. The chain joins TRBV6-1 to TRBJ2-7, with TRBD2 matching 7 bases. CDR1 is MNHNS, CDR2 SASEGT, per germline. The CDR3 contains 14 residues. Trimming cost V 11 bases and J 0 bases; bases outside gene matches: 10.

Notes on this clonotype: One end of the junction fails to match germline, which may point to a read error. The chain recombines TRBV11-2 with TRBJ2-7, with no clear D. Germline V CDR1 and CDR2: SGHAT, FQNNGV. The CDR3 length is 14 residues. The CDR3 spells CASSLTLGSYEQYF. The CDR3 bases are TGTGCCAGCAGCTTGACCCTAGGCAGCTACGAACAGTACTTC.

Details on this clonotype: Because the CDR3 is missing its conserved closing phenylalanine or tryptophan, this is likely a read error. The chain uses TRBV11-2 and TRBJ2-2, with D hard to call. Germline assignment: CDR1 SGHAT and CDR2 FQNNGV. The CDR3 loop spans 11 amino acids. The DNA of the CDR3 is TGTGCAAGCAGCTTCACCGGTGAGCTGTTTTTA. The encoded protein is CASSFTGELFL.

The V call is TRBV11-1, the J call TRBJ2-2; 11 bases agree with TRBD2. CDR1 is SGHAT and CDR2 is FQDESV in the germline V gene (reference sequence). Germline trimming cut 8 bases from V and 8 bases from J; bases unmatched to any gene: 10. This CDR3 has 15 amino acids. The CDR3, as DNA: TGTGCCAGCGGCCTCCTGACTAGCGGGATTGGGGAGCTGTTTTTT. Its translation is CASGLLTSGIGELFF.

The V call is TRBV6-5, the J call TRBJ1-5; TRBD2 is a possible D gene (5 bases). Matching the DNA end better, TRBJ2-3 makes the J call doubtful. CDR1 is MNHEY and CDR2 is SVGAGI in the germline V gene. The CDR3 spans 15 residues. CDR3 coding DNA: TGTGCCAGCAGTTACCTGGGCCCTAGCAATCCGCCCCAGTATTTT. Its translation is CASSYLGPSNPPQYF.

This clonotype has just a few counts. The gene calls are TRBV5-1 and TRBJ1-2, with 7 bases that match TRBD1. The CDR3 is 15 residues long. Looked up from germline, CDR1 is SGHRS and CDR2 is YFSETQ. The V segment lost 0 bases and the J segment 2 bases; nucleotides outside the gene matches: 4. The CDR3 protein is CASSLAGTDNYGYTF. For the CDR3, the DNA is TGCGCCAGCAGCTTGGCGGGGACAGACAACTATGGCTACACCTTC.

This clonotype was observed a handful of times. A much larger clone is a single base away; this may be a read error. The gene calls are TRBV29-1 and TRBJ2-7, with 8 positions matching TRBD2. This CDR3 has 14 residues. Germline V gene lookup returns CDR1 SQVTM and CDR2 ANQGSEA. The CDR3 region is CSVGNSGGPYEHYF. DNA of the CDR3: TGCAGCGTTGGGAACAGCGGGGGACCCTACGAGCATTACTTC.

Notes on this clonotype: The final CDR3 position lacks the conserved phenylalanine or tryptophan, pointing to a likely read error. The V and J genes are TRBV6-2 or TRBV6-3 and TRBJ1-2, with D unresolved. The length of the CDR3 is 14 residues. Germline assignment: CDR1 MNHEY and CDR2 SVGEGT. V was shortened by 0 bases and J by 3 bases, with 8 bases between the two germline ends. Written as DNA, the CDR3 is TGTGCCAGCAGTTACTCGAGACGGGACTATGGCTACACCTTA. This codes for CASSYSRRDYGYTL.

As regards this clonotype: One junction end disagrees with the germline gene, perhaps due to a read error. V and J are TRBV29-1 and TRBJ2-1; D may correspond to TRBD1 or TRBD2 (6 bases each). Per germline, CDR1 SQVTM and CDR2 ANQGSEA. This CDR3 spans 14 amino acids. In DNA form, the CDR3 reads TGCAACGTTAAAGGGGGGAGCTCCTACAATGAGCATTTCTTC. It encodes CNVKGGSSYNEHFF.